This TCR beta chain originates from a study of OX40 agonist ivuxolimab in advanced cancers. The assay was immunoSEQ multiplex PCR, and TCRdb's table has in-frame clones only and misses some. Among roughly 69,000 clones listed, about nine tenths were seen once. This clone was counted once. This CDR3 comprises 17 residues. CDR1 LGHNA and CDR2 YSLEER come from the germline V gene. The ends lost 0 bases at V and 6 bases at J; junction bases unmatched: 10. The source is an adult with an advanced solid tumor such as melanoma, head and neck, liver or kidney cancer. The gene calls are TRBV4-3 and TRBJ2-7; 11 bases are shared with TRBD1. The sample consisted of CD4+ or CD8+ T cells sorted from blood, taken in a trial of the OX40 agonist ivuxolimab. The CDR3 loop is CASSQEVLGQGAVEQYF. As DNA, the CDR3 is TGCGCCAGCAGCCAAGAGGTTCTAGGACAGGGGGCTGTCGAGCAGTACTTC.